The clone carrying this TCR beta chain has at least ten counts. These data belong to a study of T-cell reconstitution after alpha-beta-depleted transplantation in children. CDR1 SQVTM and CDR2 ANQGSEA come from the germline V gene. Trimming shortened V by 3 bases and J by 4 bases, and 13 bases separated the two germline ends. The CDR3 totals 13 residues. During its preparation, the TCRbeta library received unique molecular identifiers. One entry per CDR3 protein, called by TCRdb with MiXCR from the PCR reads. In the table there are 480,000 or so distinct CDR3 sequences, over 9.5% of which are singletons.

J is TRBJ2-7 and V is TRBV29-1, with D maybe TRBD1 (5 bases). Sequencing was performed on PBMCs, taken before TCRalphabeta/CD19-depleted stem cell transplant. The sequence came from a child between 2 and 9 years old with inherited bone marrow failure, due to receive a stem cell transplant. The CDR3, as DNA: TGCAGCGTTGAGGCCCAGGGTCAGTACGAGCAGTACTTC. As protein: CSVEAQGQYEQYF.